These 5 T cell receptor beta chains were sequenced from one sample in a study of human T cells and chemical hapten exposure. Time point denoted: patch test 2, 6 weeks after DPC sensitization. Treatment here: therapeutic diphenylcyclopropenone sensitization with weekly scalp DPC. TCRdb independently ran MiXCR on the RACE reads; one entry per CDR3 protein. Among approximately 92,000 distinct CDR3 sequences listed, 9.5% to 12% were seen once. The source was whole blood, collected in connection with sensitization to the hapten diphenylcyclopropenone (DPC). These receptors were obtained from a woman aged 40 to 50 with alopecia areata. Some clones in this sample may be carry-over from other donors' samples.

This clonotype was counted at least ten times. This chain links TRBV27 with TRBJ1-6, with a tentative D call TRBD1 (6 bases). The CDR3 has 14 amino acids. The ends were cut back, 5 bases at V and 10 bases at J, with 15 bases in the middle. Per germline, CDR1 MNHEY and CDR2 SMNVEV (reference sequence). The CDR3 is CASSLRGQGSPLHF. For the CDR3, the DNA is TGTGCCAGCAGTCTTCGGGGGCAAGGATCACCCCTCCACTTT.

This clonotype occurred a few times. This chain links TRBV18 with TRBJ2-5; 8 nucleotides match TRBD2. Losses at the gene ends were 5 bases for V and 2 bases for J; bases not matched to a gene: 4. The CDR3 runs to 14 residues. CDR1 KGHSH and CDR2 LQKENI come from the germline V gene. The CDR3 loop is CASSASGGQETQYF. CDR3 nucleotide sequence: TGTGCCAGCTCAGCTTCGGGGGGGCAAGAGACCCAGTACTTC.

The J gene is TRBJ1-2, the V gene TRBV7-9, with 8 bases matching TRBD1. Germline V gene lookup returns CDR1 SEHNR and CDR2 FQNEAQ (reference sequence). CDR3 length equals 16 residues. With 0 bases clipped from V and 5 bases from J, the junction kept 8 bases outside the gene matches. This CDR3 reads CASSLATGQGIYGYTF. In nucleotides, the CDR3 is TGTGCCAGCAGCTTAGCCACTGGACAGGGAATTTATGGCTACACCTTC.

This clonotype turned up a few times. V and J are TRBV29-1 and TRBJ2-6; the D gene is possibly TRBD1 (5 bases). CDR3 length: 15 residues. Germline CDR1 SQVTM, CDR2 ANQGSEA. Trimming removed 2 bases from V and 1 base from J, with 9 bases in between. The CDR3, as DNA: TGCAGCGTTGAATCGCGGACATCTGGGGCCAACGTCCTGACTTTC. Translation: CSVESRTSGANVLTF.

This clonotype was recorded at least ten times. This chain joins TRBV4-2 and TRBJ2-5; D is unresolved. The V end was cut by 1 base, the J end by 5 bases, with 5 bases between. The length of the CDR3 is 12 residues. Germline V gene sequence: CDR1 LGHNA, CDR2 YNFKEQ. The CDR3 loop is CASSQAHETQYF. The DNA for the CDR3 is TGTGCCAGCAGCCAAGCGCATGAGACCCAGTACTTC.